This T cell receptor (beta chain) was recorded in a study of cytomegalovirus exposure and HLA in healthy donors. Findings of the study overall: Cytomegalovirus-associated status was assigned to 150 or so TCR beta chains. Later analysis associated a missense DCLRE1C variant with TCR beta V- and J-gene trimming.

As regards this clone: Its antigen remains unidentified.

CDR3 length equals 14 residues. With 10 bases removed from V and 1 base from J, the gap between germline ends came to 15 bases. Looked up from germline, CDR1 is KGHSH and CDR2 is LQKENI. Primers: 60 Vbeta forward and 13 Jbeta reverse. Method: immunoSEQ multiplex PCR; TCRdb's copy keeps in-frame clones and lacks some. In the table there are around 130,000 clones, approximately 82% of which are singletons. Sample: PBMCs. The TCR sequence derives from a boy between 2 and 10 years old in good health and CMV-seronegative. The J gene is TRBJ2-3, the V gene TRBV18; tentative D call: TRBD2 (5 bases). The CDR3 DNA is TGTGCCACCGCAGCGGTTAGGGGCACAGATACGCAGTATTTT. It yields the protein CATAAVRGTDTQYF.